Listed below are T cell receptor beta chains from one sample, sequenced in a study of control samples from healthy donors and cancer patients. Produced via immunoSEQ multiplex PCR; TCRdb's table is partial and in-frame only. Of approximately 100,000 clones in the sample, about 83% are singletons; the top ten hold 2.1%. Sequencing used blood. These receptors came from a woman in her 40s in good health. Each CDR3 is given with its conserved first and last residue. The D gene is left open where the match is weak. Rows may omit the clone size; those that give it use once, few, many or a size class.

v_gene: TRBV29-1; d_gene: -; j_gene: TRBJ1-1; abundance: -; CDR3nt: TGCAGCGTTGTGTTGACAGACCGGAATGAAGCTTTCTTT; CDR3aa: CSVVLTDRNEAFF
v_gene: TRBV15; d_gene: TRBD1; j_gene: TRBJ1-6; abundance: once; CDR3nt: TGTGCCACCAGCAAATCACGGACAGGGCTCAATAATTCACCCCTCCACTTT; CDR3aa: CATSKSRTGLNNSPLHF
v_gene: TRBV27; d_gene: -; j_gene: TRBJ1-2; abundance: -; CDR3nt: TGTGCCAGCGCCCGGACTAGGGGTAACTATGGCTACACCTTC; CDR3aa: CASARTRGNYGYTF
v_gene: TRBV9; d_gene: TRBD2; j_gene: TRBJ2-3; abundance: -; CDR3nt: TGTGCCAGCAGCCCGAGCGGGGTTTCAGATACGCAGTATTTT; CDR3aa: CASSPSGVSDTQYF
v_gene: TRBV14; d_gene: -; j_gene: TRBJ2-3; abundance: -; CDR3nt: TGTGCCAGCAGCCAAGATTGGGGCTCAGTGGAACAGAGCACAGATACGCAGTATTTT; CDR3aa: CASSQDWGSVEQSTDTQYF
v_gene: TRBV19; d_gene: -; j_gene: TRBJ1-2; abundance: -; CDR3nt: TGTGCCAGTAGTGGAAAGGACGGCAGGGACCCTAACTATGGCTACACCTTC; CDR3aa: CASSGKDGRDPNYGYTF
v_gene: TRBV6-2/TRBV6-3; d_gene: -; j_gene: TRBJ1-2; abundance: -; CDR3nt: TGTGCCAGCAGTTACCGCACACTATCCAACTATGGCTACACCTTC; CDR3aa: CASSYRTLSNYGYTF
v_gene: TRBV9; d_gene: -; j_gene: TRBJ2-5; abundance: -; CDR3nt: TGTGCCAGCAGCCCTCAAGAAGGCTCTAGAGAGACCCAGTACTTC; CDR3aa: CASSPQEGSRETQYF
v_gene: TRBV5-1; d_gene: -; j_gene: TRBJ2-5; abundance: -; CDR3nt: TGCGCCAGCAGCTTGAGTGGGGCGACAGATTACTTC; CDR3aa: CASSLSGATDYF
v_gene: TRBV18; d_gene: -; j_gene: TRBJ1-4; abundance: -; CDR3nt: TGTGCCAGCTCACCCCAGAATGAAAAACTGTTTTTT; CDR3aa: CASSPQNEKLFF
v_gene: TRBV6-6; d_gene: -; j_gene: TRBJ2-2; abundance: -; CDR3nt: TGTGCCAGCAGCCCCCCGGTCACCGGGGAGCTGTTTTTT; CDR3aa: CASSPPVTGELFF
v_gene: TRBV12-3/TRBV12-4; d_gene: -; j_gene: TRBJ1-2; abundance: -; CDR3nt: TGTGCCAGCAGCCGGGACGGGAACTATGGCTACACCTTC; CDR3aa: CASSRDGNYGYTF
v_gene: TRBV10-3; d_gene: TRBD2; j_gene: TRBJ2-7; abundance: -; CDR3nt: TGTGCCATCAGTGCTACTAGCGGGGCGTCCTACGAGCAGTACTTC; CDR3aa: CAISATSGASYEQYF
v_gene: TRBV7-2; d_gene: -; j_gene: TRBJ2-2; abundance: -; CDR3nt: TGTGCCAGCAGCTTAGGAGGGGCGACCGGGGAGCTGTTTTTT; CDR3aa: CASSLGGATGELFF
v_gene: TRBV7-8; d_gene: TRBD1; j_gene: TRBJ2-7; abundance: -; CDR3nt: TGTGCCAGCAGCTTAGCCCCGGACAGGGGAAACGAGCAGTACTTC; CDR3aa: CASSLAPDRGNEQYF
v_gene: TRBV27; d_gene: -; j_gene: TRBJ2-7; abundance: -; CDR3nt: TGTGCCAGCAGATCCGCAGGGACGAGGGACGAGCAGTACTTC; CDR3aa: CASRSAGTRDEQYF
v_gene: TRBV24-1; d_gene: -; j_gene: TRBJ1-2; abundance: -; CDR3nt: TGTGCCACCAGTGATTCGGGCAGGGTAACAGCTGGCTACACCTTC; CDR3aa: CATSDSGRVTAGYTF
v_gene: TRBV25-1; d_gene: -; j_gene: TRBJ1-5; abundance: once; CDR3nt: TGTGCCAGGGACCCCCCGGATCAGCCCCAGCATTTT; CDR3aa: CARDPPDQPQHF
v_gene: TRBV11-3; d_gene: TRBD1; j_gene: TRBJ1-2; abundance: -; CDR3nt: TGTGCCAGCAGCTCCGAGACAGGGGATGGCTACACCTTC; CDR3aa: CASSSETGDGYTF
v_gene: TRBV7-2; d_gene: -; j_gene: TRBJ1-5; abundance: -; CDR3nt: TGTGCCAGCAGCTTAAGGGTAACCCAAAATCAGCCCCAGCATTTT; CDR3aa: CASSLRVTQNQPQHF
v_gene: TRBV28; d_gene: -; j_gene: TRBJ2-1; abundance: -; CDR3nt: TGTGCCAGTCCCCCCACTGGACGTAACTACAATGAGCAGTTCTTC; CDR3aa: CASPPTGRNYNEQFF
v_gene: TRBV7-2; d_gene: -; j_gene: TRBJ1-1; abundance: -; CDR3nt: TGTGCCAGCAGCCTACACCCGAACACTGAAGCTTTCTTT; CDR3aa: CASSLHPNTEAFF
v_gene: TRBV5-6; d_gene: -; j_gene: TRBJ2-7; abundance: -; CDR3nt: TGTGCCAGCAGCTTTGACCCCGGGACAAAAACCTACGAGCAGTACTTC; CDR3aa: CASSFDPGTKTYEQYF
v_gene: TRBV10-3; d_gene: TRBD1; j_gene: TRBJ2-1; abundance: -; CDR3nt: TGTGCCATCAGTCACAATACCGGGACAGGGGATGAGCAGTTCTTC; CDR3aa: CAISHNTGTGDEQFF
v_gene: TRBV5-1; d_gene: -; j_gene: TRBJ1-4; abundance: -; CDR3nt: TGCGCCAGCAGCTTGCCCGGGAGCCTTGAAAAACTGTTTTTT; CDR3aa: CASSLPGSLEKLFF
v_gene: TRBV6-6; d_gene: TRBD2; j_gene: TRBJ2-7; abundance: -; CDR3nt: TGTGCCAGCAGCTCCCCGCTAGCGGGGTATTACGAGCAGTACTTC; CDR3aa: CASSSPLAGYYEQYF
v_gene: TRBV7-2; d_gene: -; j_gene: TRBJ2-5; abundance: -; CDR3nt: TGTGCCAGCAGCTCAATTAATGGCGAGACCCAGTACTTC; CDR3aa: CASSSINGETQYF
v_gene: TRBV6-5; d_gene: -; j_gene: TRBJ1-5; abundance: -; CDR3nt: TGTGCCAGCAGCGTAGCCAGCAATCAGCCCCAGCATTTT; CDR3aa: CASSVASNQPQHF
v_gene: TRBV30; d_gene: -; j_gene: TRBJ1-5; abundance: -; CDR3nt: TGTGCCTGGAGTGTAGGGGGGGCGCATAGCAATCAGCCCCAGCATTTT; CDR3aa: CAWSVGGAHSNQPQHF
v_gene: TRBV5-6; d_gene: TRBD2; j_gene: TRBJ2-1; abundance: -; CDR3nt: TGTGCCAGCAGCTTCGGGGGGACCCCCGTATATGAGCAGTTCTTC; CDR3aa: CASSFGGTPVYEQFF
v_gene: TRBV4-3; d_gene: TRBD1; j_gene: TRBJ1-1; abundance: -; CDR3nt: TGCGCCAGCAGCCAAGGAGGACAGGGGGGTATGTGGACCACTGAAGCTTTCTTT; CDR3aa: CASSQGGQGGMWTTEAFF
v_gene: TRBV19; d_gene: -; j_gene: TRBJ2-2; abundance: -; CDR3nt: TGTGCCACCCTCCGGGATATTGACACCGGGGAGCTGTTTTTT; CDR3aa: CATLRDIDTGELFF
v_gene: TRBV19; d_gene: -; j_gene: TRBJ1-2; abundance: few; CDR3nt: TGTGCCAGTAGGGATACCGGGGGCTATGGCTACACCTTC; CDR3aa: CASRDTGGYGYTF
v_gene: TRBV12-3/TRBV12-4; d_gene: -; j_gene: TRBJ2-7; abundance: -; CDR3nt: TGTGCCAGCAGTTTCCAAGGGGTGGAGCAGTACTTC; CDR3aa: CASSFQGVEQYF
v_gene: TRBV5-1; d_gene: -; j_gene: TRBJ1-1; abundance: -; CDR3nt: TGCGCCAGCAGCCACGGGACCGTTGAAGACACTGAAGCTTTCTTT; CDR3aa: CASSHGTVEDTEAFF
v_gene: TRBV6-4; d_gene: TRBD2; j_gene: TRBJ2-1; abundance: -; CDR3nt: TGTGCCAGCAGTGCGCTAGCGGGGGGGCCCAATGAGCAGTTCTTC; CDR3aa: CASSALAGGPNEQFF
v_gene: TRBV27; d_gene: -; j_gene: TRBJ1-2; abundance: -; CDR3nt: TGTGCCAGCAGTTTATCAGCTCAGGGAGGCTATGGCTACACCTTC; CDR3aa: CASSLSAQGGYGYTF
v_gene: TRBV11-3; d_gene: TRBD1; j_gene: TRBJ2-7; abundance: -; CDR3nt: TGTGCCAGCAGCTTAGCCGGGGACAGTACGGAGCAGTACTTC; CDR3aa: CASSLAGDSTEQYF
v_gene: TRBV7-6; d_gene: -; j_gene: TRBJ1-1; abundance: -; CDR3nt: TGTGCCAGCAGCCCAAAACGGATCATGAACACTGAAGCTTTCTTT; CDR3aa: CASSPKRIMNTEAFF
v_gene: TRBV4-3; d_gene: TRBD1; j_gene: TRBJ1-2; abundance: -; CDR3nt: TGCGCCAGCAGCCAAGGGACCCCCGACAGGGAGGATTACTATGGCTACACCTTC; CDR3aa: CASSQGTPDREDYYGYTF
v_gene: TRBV25-1; d_gene: -; j_gene: TRBJ1-5; abundance: -; CDR3nt: TGTGCCAGCATTGGACGGGAGAATCAGCCCCAGCATTTT; CDR3aa: CASIGRENQPQHF
v_gene: TRBV7-3; d_gene: TRBD1; j_gene: TRBJ2-3; abundance: -; CDR3nt: TGTGCCAGCAGCTTAACTAGGGCAGGGGGCATGTCAGATACGCAGTATTTT; CDR3aa: CASSLTRAGGMSDTQYF
v_gene: TRBV6-2/TRBV6-3; d_gene: -; j_gene: TRBJ2-7; abundance: -; CDR3nt: TGTGCCAGCAGATACCAAACAGGGAGCTCCTACGAGCAGTACTTC; CDR3aa: CASRYQTGSSYEQYF
v_gene: TRBV7-9; d_gene: -; j_gene: TRBJ2-7; abundance: few; CDR3nt: TGTGCCAGCAGCTTAGCAGGGGGTAAAAACGAGCAGTACTTC; CDR3aa: CASSLAGGKNEQYF
v_gene: TRBV19; d_gene: -; j_gene: TRBJ2-7; abundance: -; CDR3nt: TGTGCCAGTAGTACCCCTGGACACTCGAGCTCCTACGAGCAGTACTTC; CDR3aa: CASSTPGHSSSYEQYF
v_gene: TRBV5-4; d_gene: TRBD2; j_gene: TRBJ2-1; abundance: -; CDR3nt: TGTGCCAGCAGCTTCGGGACTAGCGGGGCCAATGAGCAGTTCTTC; CDR3aa: CASSFGTSGANEQFF
v_gene: TRBV2; d_gene: -; j_gene: TRBJ1-6; abundance: -; CDR3nt: TGTGCCAGCTCGGGGAATAATTCACCCCTCCACTTT; CDR3aa: CASSGNNSPLHF